This T cell receptor beta chain was observed in a study of spatial heterogeneity in lung cancer. Time point meaning: sample taken at primary tumor resection. TCRs were sequenced from unsorted whole RNA of tumor, nontumor lung or PBMC. This clonotype appeared many times. MiXCR was run by TCRdb on the 5' RACE reads, yielding one entry per CDR3 protein. The data show 30,000 to 45,000 distinct CDR3 sequences, around 5.5% seen once. Sequencing was performed on PBMCs, taken at surgery. The sequence came from a female donor with early-stage non-small cell lung cancer.

The CDR3 DNA reads TGCAGTGCTCCGACAGAAGATACGCAGTATTTT. It codes for CSAPTEDTQYF. The chain joins TRBV20-1 to TRBJ2-3; TRBD1 is a possible D gene (5 bases). The CDR3 is made up of 11 amino acids. Germline V lookup: CDR1 DFQATT, CDR2 SNEGSKA (reference sequence). V lost 5 bases and J 5 bases, leaving 8 bases between the germline ends.